Listed below are T cell receptor beta chains from one sample, sequenced in a study of T-cell reconstitution after alpha-beta-depleted transplantation in children. TCRdb recomputed calls from the PCR reads with MiXCR, one row per CDR3 protein. The sample consists of 450,000 to 600,000 distinct CDR3 sequences, 10% to 15% of them appearing once. The sample in question was PBMCs, mostly from graft donor cells, obtained 360 days after TCRalphabeta/CD19-depleted stem cell transplant. The receptor source for this set is a male patient between 5 and 17 years old who had a stem cell transplant for acute myeloid leukemia, so the T cells may come from the graft donor. Each CDR3 is given with its conserved first and last residue. A D gene is named only where the DNA matches it firmly. Expanded clones are given a class, and other clones once, few, many or no size at all.

J gene	D gene	V gene	clone size	CDR3 protein	CDR3 DNA
TRBJ1-3	-	TRBV12-3/TRBV12-4	-	CASQGPGNTIYF	TGTGCCTCACAGGGACCTGGAAACACCATATATTTT
TRBJ1-2	-	TRBV18	few	CASSSRENGYTF	TGTGCCAGCTCATCCCGAGAAAATGGCTACACCTTC
TRBJ2-5	TRBD2	TRBV6-5	-	CASSSLAGGPGETQYF	TGTGCCAGCAGTTCCCTAGCGGGAGGGCCGGGAGAGACCCAGTACTTC
TRBJ2-5	TRBD1	TRBV7-9	-	CASRPWTGLQETQYF	TGTGCCAGCAGACCCTGGACAGGCCTCCAAGAGACCCAGTACTTC
TRBJ2-4	-	TRBV12-3/TRBV12-4	-	CASRAPGPGNIQYF	TGTGCCAGCAGGGCCCCAGGGCCGGGGAACATTCAGTACTTC
TRBJ2-1	-	TRBV25-1	-	CASSASPGVSSYNEQFF	TGTGCCAGCAGTGCATCCCCAGGGGTTAGCTCCTACAATGAGCAGTTCTTC
TRBJ1-5	-	TRBV28	many	CASTSLRGGNQPQHF	TGTGCCAGCACCTCCCTGCGGGGGGGCAATCAGCCCCAGCATTTT
TRBJ1-1	-	TRBV24-1	few	CATRAGPLPTEAFF	TGTGCCACCCGGGCAGGGCCCCTACCCACTGAAGCTTTCTTT
TRBJ2-1	-	TRBV7-2	few	CASSLEGTLLNEQFF	TGTGCCAGCAGCTTAGAAGGTACTCTCCTCAATGAGCAGTTCTTC
TRBJ2-7	TRBD2	TRBV12-3/TRBV12-4	many	CASSLGGLAGLSSYEQYF	TGTGCCAGCAGTTTAGGGGGACTAGCGGGGTTAAGCTCCTACGAGCAGTACTTC
TRBJ2-1	-	TRBV5-5	-	CASSMTGTPNNEQFF	TGTGCCAGCAGCATGACCGGGACTCCCAACAATGAGCAGTTCTTC
TRBJ2-1	TRBD2	TRBV29-1	many	CSVEGGKSYNEQFF	TGCAGCGTTGAGGGGGGGAAGTCCTACAATGAGCAGTTCTTC
TRBJ1-1	TRBD1	TRBV4-2	-	CASSQAPTGASEAFF	TGTGCCAGCAGCCAAGCGCCGACAGGGGCCTCTGAAGCTTTCTTT
TRBJ2-1	-	TRBV20-1	many	CSARSGEFFYNEQFF	TGCAGTGCTAGGTCTGGGGAATTTTTCTACAATGAGCAGTTCTTC
TRBJ2-7	TRBD2	TRBV30	few	CAGTSGSYEQYF	TGTGCCGGAACTAGCGGGTCCTACGAGCAGTACTTC
TRBJ2-2	TRBD1	TRBV7-9	many	CASSWDDRGKNTGELFF	TGTGCCAGCAGCTGGGACGACAGGGGAAAAAACACCGGGGAGCTGTTTTTT
TRBJ2-7	-	TRBV29-1	few	CSVDGGRGLGYEQYF	TGCAGCGTTGATGGGGGGAGGGGGCTTGGATACGAGCAGTACTTC
TRBJ2-7	TRBD2	TRBV29-1	many	CSTRLAGDSYEQYF	TGCAGCACCAGACTAGCGGGGGACTCCTACGAGCAGTACTTC
TRBJ2-3	TRBD2	TRBV20-1	many	CSELAGTDTQYF	TGCAGTGAACTAGCGGGCACAGATACGCAGTATTTT
TRBJ1-5	TRBD1	TRBV12-3/TRBV12-4	-	CASSLTGPERQPQHF	TGTGCCAGCAGCCTGACAGGGCCCGAACGTCAGCCCCAGCATTTT
TRBJ1-1	-	TRBV18	many	CASSPSLVSGNTEAFF	TGTGCCAGCTCACCATCCCTCGTGTCCGGGAACACTGAAGCTTTCTTT
TRBJ2-1	TRBD2	TRBV20-1	few	CSARDPEGGFYHF	TGCAGTGCTAGAGATCCTGAGGGAGGGTTTTATCACTTC
TRBJ2-2	-	TRBV12-3/TRBV12-4	-	CASSPLWTTGELFF	TGTGCCAGCAGTCCCCTTTGGACCACCGGGGAGCTGTTTTTT
TRBJ2-1	TRBD2	TRBV7-2	-	CASSLGSGISYNGQFF	TGTGCCAGCAGCTTGGGTAGCGGGATTTCCTACAATGGGCAGTTCTTC
TRBJ2-2	-	TRBV28	many	CASNWVKTGELFF	TGTGCCAGCAACTGGGTGAAGACCGGGGAGCTGTTTTTT
TRBJ2-1	TRBD2	TRBV12-3/TRBV12-4	-	CASSWGTSGSSEQFF	TGTGCCAGCAGTTGGGGGACTAGCGGGAGTAGTGAGCAGTTCTTC
TRBJ1-2	-	TRBV20-1	few	CSARVGLPYYGYTF	TGCAGTGCTAGAGTGGGCCTCCCCTACTATGGCTACACCTTC
TRBJ2-3	-	TRBV7-8	few	CASSSRLHGADTQYF	TGTGCCAGCAGCTCGCGACTACATGGGGCAGATACGCAGTATTTT
TRBJ2-5	TRBD2	TRBV29-1	many	CSVTSGETQYF	TGCAGCGTAACTAGCGGAGAGACCCAGTACTTC
TRBJ2-7	-	TRBV6-2/TRBV6-3	few	CASSYSRQGSEQYF	TGTGCCAGCAGTTACTCACGCCAGGGGAGCGAGCAGTACTTC
TRBJ2-7	-	TRBV19	-	CASSPGVSSYEQYF	TGTGCCAGCTCACCCGGGGTTAGCTCCTACGAGCAGTACTTC
TRBJ1-5	TRBD1	TRBV4-1	few	CASSQDPGGFNQPQHF	TGCGCCAGCAGCCAAGATCCAGGGGGATTTAATCAGCCCCAGCATTTT
TRBJ2-7	TRBD2	TRBV28	-	CASSLMRLAYDEQYF	TGTGCCAGCAGTTTGATGCGACTAGCGTATGACGAGCAGTACTTC
TRBJ2-7	TRBD2	TRBV7-9	few	CASSFPAGRSYEQYF	TGTGCCAGCAGCTTCCCAGCGGGGCGGTCCTACGAGCAGTACTTC
TRBJ2-7	-	TRBV5-1	many	CASSLSDGPTYEQYF	TGCGCCAGCAGCTTAAGTGACGGACCCACCTACGAGCAGTACTTC
TRBJ2-3	-	TRBV11-2	many	CASSWLGTDTQYF	TGTGCCAGCAGCTGGCTCGGCACAGATACGCAGTATTTT